Below are 7 T cell receptor beta chains sequenced from a single sample in a study of blood T cell repertoires in COVID-19. TCRdb's copy holds only in-frame clones and misses some; the assay was immunoSEQ multiplex PCR. The sample includes 300,000 to 400,000 clones, around 88% of them seen just once. Material for sequencing was peripheral blood. Receptors were obtained from a man aged 25-45 years with active or convalescent COVID-19.

The V and J genes are TRBV11-2 and TRBJ2-7, with D possibly being TRBD1 (6 bases). Trimming pared 1 base from V and 4 bases from J, leaving 11 bases between. This CDR3 region has 14 residues. Germline-derived CDR1 and CDR2 are SGHAT and FQNNGV. CDR3 sequence (DNA): TGTGCCAGCAGCTTAGGGACAGTTACGTACGAGCAGTACTTC. Amino acids: CASSLGTVTYEQYF. Variable domain in full (rest from reference TRBV11-2 and TRBJ2-7): EAGVAQSPRYKIIEKRQSVAFWCNPISGHATLYWYQQILGQGPKLLIQFQNNGVVDDSQLPKDRFSAERLKGVDSTLKIQPAKLEDSAVYLCASSLGTVTYEQYFGPGTRLTVT.

The chain combines TRBV11-2 with TRBJ2-7; perhaps TRBD2 as D (5 bases). Between the trimmed V and J ends, which lost 5 bases and 1 base, there was a span of 9 bases. The germline V gene has CDR1 SGHAT and CDR2 FQNNGV. The CDR3 sequence is 13 residues long. The CDR3 is CASSPGISYEQYF. The CDR3 region has the DNA TGTGCCAGCAGCCCCGGGATTTCCTACGAGCAGTACTTC.

The chain links TRBV19 to TRBJ1-1, with 9 bases fitting TRBD1. The CDR3 is made up of 16 amino acids. CDR1 LNHDA and CDR2 SQIVND come from the germline V gene (reference sequence). V was pared by 6 bases and J by 0 bases, with 8 bases of the junction left unmatched. The DNA for the CDR3 is TGTGCCAGTAGGCTTGACAGGGGGATAATGAACACTGAAGCTTTCTTT. It specifies CASRLDRGIMNTEAFF.

The rearrangement joins TRBV21-1 to TRBJ2-7; the DNA was not used to check the table's D call, TRBD1. TRBV21-1 is described as a pseudogene. The CDR3 spans 15 residues. Written as DNA, the CDR3 is TGTGCCAGCAGCACGACAGGGCAAACTTCCCACGAGCAGTACTTC. Translating gives CASSTTGQTSHEQYF.

This rearrangement joins TRBV21-1 to TRBJ1-1; whether TRBD1, the table's D call, matches the DNA was not checked. TRBV21-1 is assigned pseudogene status. The CDR3 length is 17 residues. The CDR3 sequence: CASSKGTTGGSGTEAFF. Written as DNA, the CDR3 is TGTGCCAGCAGCAAAGGAACAACAGGGGGCTCTGGTACTGAAGCTTTCTTT.

J is TRBJ2-2 and V is TRBV6-5; D remains unclear. V was shortened by 7 bases and J by 3 bases, with 9 bases between the two germline ends. Germline V gene sequence: CDR1 MNHEY, CDR2 SVGAGI. The CDR3 runs to 13 residues. The CDR3 reads CASNIKYTGELFF. The DNA for the CDR3 is TGTGCCAGCAACATCAAGTACACCGGGGAGCTGTTTTTT.

The rearrangement uses TRBV2 and TRBJ2-2, with 9 nucleotides matching TRBD2. Germline CDR1 is SNHLY and CDR2 is FYNNEI. Germline trimming cut 7 bases from V and 6 bases from J; bases unmatched to any gene: 12. This CDR3 is built from 16 residues. The CDR3 protein is CASNSRSGRTAGELFF. The CDR3 bases are TGTGCCAGCAATAGCAGAAGCGGGAGGACGGCCGGGGAGCTGTTTTTT.